This T cell receptor (beta chain) derives from a study of blood T cells in healthy people across ages. Study outcomes and limitations: Considered underestimates were the diversity estimates obtained from one million T cells.

On this clonotype itself: Its antigen is undetermined.

From germline, CDR1 is SNHLY and CDR2 FYNNEI. Trimming cost V 7 bases and J 9 bases, with 22 bases left between them. The CDR3 is made up of 15 amino acids. A second PCR of 7 to 11 cycles used a sample-barcoded 5' primer and a J-beta primer mix. TCRdb re-derived calls from the 5' RACE reads in MiXCR, one entry per CDR3 protein. The sample records 1.5 million to 1.8 million distinct CDR3 sequences, about 42% being singletons. The specimen sequenced was blood. This receptor was obtained from a woman between 18 and 29 years old in good health. The J gene is TRBJ2-1, the V gene TRBV2, with D possibly being TRBD2 (6 bases). The CDR3 DNA is TGTGCCAGCACACCGACTAGAGGGAGCAACAGTGAGCAGTTCTTC. Translating it yields CASTPTRGSNSEQFF.